This passage covers 20 T cell receptor beta chains from one sample sequenced in a study of OX40 agonist ivuxolimab in advanced cancers. Assay: immunoSEQ multiplex PCR; the TCRdb copy retains only in-frame clones and omits some. Of around 110,000 clones listed, 85% to 95% are singletons. Sequenced material: CD4+ or CD8+ T cells sorted from blood, taken in a trial of the OX40 agonist ivuxolimab. These receptor sequences come from an adult with an advanced solid tumor such as melanoma, head and neck, liver or kidney cancer.

This chain joins TRBV5-1 and TRBJ2-7; 8 nucleotides agree with TRBD1. V dropped 4 bases and J dropped 1; count of bases not matched to a gene: 7. Germline lookup yields CDR1 SGHRS and CDR2 YFSETQ. CDR3 length: 15 amino acids. The CDR3 DNA follows: TGCGCCAGCAGCATCGGGACAGGTCCTTCCTACGAGCAGTACTTC. The encoded protein is CASSIGTGPSYEQYF.

V is TRBV23-1 and J is TRBJ1-4; D ambiguous. TRBV23-1 has ORF status, its function being uncertain. The CDR3 has 16 residues. Trimming removed 1 base at V and 0 bases at J, with 9 bases between. As DNA, the CDR3 is TGCGCCAGCAGTCAATTCTGGACTGCAACTAATGAAAAACTGTTTTTT. Translated, it gives CASSQFWTATNEKLFF.

This rearrangement joins TRBV7-8 to TRBJ2-1, with unresolved D. This CDR3 spans 13 amino acids. V lost 1 base and J lost 13, with 14 bases in between. Germline CDR1 is SGHVS and CDR2 is FQNEAQ. This CDR3 is CASSLDPLILQFF. CDR3 nucleotide sequence: TGTGCCAGCAGCTTAGACCCCCTCATTCTCCAGTTCTTC.

CDR3 DNA: TGTGCCAGCAGTTCCGGACTAGCGGGAGGACTTGAGCAGTTCTTC. Translating gives CASSSGLAGGLEQFF. The V and J genes are TRBV28 and TRBJ2-1; 14 nucleotides match TRBD2. After removal of 4 bases from V and 9 bases from J, the junction contained 5 bases not matched to a gene. The germline gives CDR1 MDHEN, CDR2 SYDVKM. The CDR3 runs to 15 residues.

The chain couples TRBV19 to TRBJ2-7, with D hard to call. The ends were cut back, 6 bases at V and 4 bases at J, with 13 bases in the middle. The CDR3 contains 13 residues. Germline lookup yields CDR1 LNHDA and CDR2 SQIVND (reference sequence). CDR3 amino acids: CASSLDILYEQYF. The CDR3 bases are TGTGCCAGTAGCCTAGACATCTTATACGAGCAGTACTTC.

This clone is a singleton in its sample. The V gene is TRBV18, the J gene TRBJ2-3; 7 positions agree with TRBD2. The CDR3 spans 15 residues. The germline V gene encodes CDR1 KGHSH and CDR2 LQKENI. J lost 1 base, V lost 2 bases, and 3 bases had no gene match. The CDR3 DNA sequence: TGTGCCAGCTCACCAGTCCTAGCGGGCACAGATACGCAGTATTTT. Its translation: CASSPVLAGTDTQYF.

This clone appeared once. The chain couples TRBV29-1 to TRBJ2-5; 8 nucleotides line up with TRBD1. Germline loops: CDR1 SQVTM, CDR2 ANQGSEA. The ends lost 7 bases at V and 4 bases at J; junction bases unmatched: 8. This CDR3 has 13 amino acids. The CDR3 here is CSASTGVTETQYF. In nucleotides, the CDR3 is TGCAGCGCTTCGACAGGGGTAACAGAGACCCAGTACTTC. Full variable domain (outside the CDR3, taken from reference TRBV29-1 and TRBJ2-5): SAVISQKPSRDICQRGTSLTIQCQVDSQVTMMFWYRQQPGQSLTLIATANQGSEATYESGFVIDKFPISRPNLTFSTLTVSNMSPEDSSIYLCSASTGVTETQYFGPGTRLLVL.

CDR3 nucleotide sequence: TGTGCCAGCAGTGCCAGGGGGACCACTGAAGCTTTCTTT. It specifies CASSARGTTEAFF. V usage is TRBV6-1 and J usage is TRBJ1-1; 7 nucleotides match TRBD1. Trimming at V came to 4 bases and at J to 4 bases, leaving 3 bases not matched to a gene. Germline V gene data show CDR1 as MNHNS and CDR2 as SASEGT. The CDR3 spans 13 residues.

The V call is TRBV13, the J call TRBJ1-1; no definite D call. CDR1 is PRHDT, CDR2 FYEKMQ, per germline (reference sequence). The CDR3 extends over 13 amino acids. Trimming took off 2 bases at V and 10 bases at J, with 14 bases between the two ends. CDR3 bases: TGTGCCAGCAGCTTATTCGGGCAGAGACGAGCTTTCTTT. Translation: CASSLFGQRRAFF.

V and J are TRBV11-3 and TRBJ2-7; D is possibly TRBD2 (6 bases). CDR1 SGHNT and CDR2 YENEEA come from the germline V gene. Between the trimmed V and J ends, which lost 5 bases and 2 bases, there was a span of 10 bases. The CDR3 sequence is 13 residues long. The CDR3 DNA follows: TGTGCCAGCAGCGCCCGGGGGACCTACGAGCAGTACTTC. Translated: CASSARGTYEQYF. Based on the CDR3 plus reference TRBV11-3 and TRBJ2-7, the full variable domain is EAGVVQSPRYKIIEKKQPVAFWCNPISGHNTLYWYLQNLGQGPELLIRYENEEAVDDSQLPKDRFSAERLKGVDSTLKIQPAELGDSAVYLCASSARGTYEQYFGPGTRLTVT.

The J gene is TRBJ2-1, the V gene TRBV13; no firm D call. The germline V gene encodes CDR1 PRHDT and CDR2 FYEKMQ (reference sequence). The germline V and J ends were trimmed by 1 base and 3 bases, with 16 bases remaining between them. CDR3 size: 17 residues. Here the CDR3 DNA reads TGTGCCAGCAGCTTAGTCGACAAGCGCGTCGTCTACAATGAGCAGTTCTTC. Amino acid sequence: CASSLVDKRVVYNEQFF.

The chain joins TRBV7-2 to TRBJ2-3; the D gene could be TRBD1 or TRBD2 (5 bases each). V shed 5 bases and J shed 4 bases, with 13 bases lying between them. The germline gives CDR1 SGHTA, CDR2 FQGNSA. CDR3 length: 14 residues. This CDR3 reads CASSPREGADTQYF. As DNA, the CDR3 is TGTGCCAGCAGCCCCCGGGAAGGGGCAGATACGCAGTATTTT.

The chain is built from TRBV7-8 and TRBJ1-5; 8 bases agree with TRBD1. The CDR3 covers 17 residues. Trimming took 1 base from V and 2 from J; bases not matched to a gene: 7. Germline CDR1 is SGHVS and CDR2 is FQNEAQ. CDR3 sequence reads: CASSLGEGDRRNQPQHF. In nucleotides, the CDR3 is TGTGCCAGCAGCTTAGGGGAGGGGGACAGGCGCAATCAGCCCCAGCATTTT.

This clone appeared a few times. This chain uses TRBV7-9 with TRBJ1-1, with a weak D call TRBD1 (5 bases). There are 14 residues in the CDR3. In germline, CDR1 is SEHNR, CDR2 FQNEAQ (reference sequence). The V and J ends lost 5 bases and 2 bases respectively, with 12 bases between them. The CDR3 loop is CASSPQGLNTEAFF. The CDR3, as DNA: TGTGCCAGCAGCCCCCAGGGACTAAACACTGAAGCTTTCTTT.

V is TRBV5-1 and J is TRBJ2-7; TRBD2 aligns across 10 bases. CDR3 length: 16 residues. With 4 bases clipped from V and 3 bases from J, the junction kept 10 bases outside the gene matches. Germline V gene sequence: CDR1 SGHRS, CDR2 YFSETQ. The CDR3 sequence: CASSLQTSGTVYEQYF. For the CDR3, the DNA is TGCGCCAGCAGCCTCCAAACTAGCGGGACCGTCTACGAGCAGTACTTC.

The count of this clone is one. J is TRBJ2-5 and V is TRBV28; tentatively, D is TRBD2 (6 bases). The germline CDR1 and CDR2 sequences are MDHEN and SYDVKM. V was pared by 5 bases and J by 1 base, with 11 bases between. The CDR3 has 14 amino acids. CDR3 loop: CASSLGTFQETQYF. DNA for the CDR3: TGTGCCAGCAGTCTCGGGACTTTCCAAGAGACCCAGTACTTC.

This clone has only one observation. The CDR3 DNA follows: TGTGCCAGCAGCTTGGGACAGGGCAACGAAAAACTGTTTTTT. Protein sequence: CASSLGQGNEKLFF. V and J are TRBV9 and TRBJ1-4; TRBD1 aligns across 9 bases. Germline V gene sequence: CDR1 SGDLS, CDR2 YYNGEE. The CDR3 sequence is 14 residues long. The ends lost 4 bases at V and 8 bases at J; junction bases unmatched: 6.

This sequence joins TRBV5-8 and TRBJ1-1; D possibly corresponds to TRBD1 (5 bases). The CDR3 spans 16 residues. Germline lookup yields CDR1 SGHTS and CDR2 YDEGEE. The V gene lost 3 bases and the J gene lost 5 bases, with 20 bases spanning the gap. CDR3 region: CASSSTRGAKMTEAFF. DNA of the CDR3: TGTGCCAGCAGCTCCACACGGGGCGCGAAGATGACTGAAGCTTTCTTT.

The chain recombines TRBV19 with TRBJ2-1; D is unresolved. This CDR3 comprises 17 residues. Germline V gene sequence: CDR1 LNHDA, CDR2 SQIVND (reference sequence). V lost 5 bases to trimming and J lost 0 bases, with 17 bases between them. The CDR3 is CASSASFLLSSYNEQFF. The CDR3 DNA reads TGTGCCAGTAGTGCCTCATTCCTACTGAGCTCCTACAATGAGCAGTTCTTC.

This CDR3 reads CASKSRSSYNEQFF. As DNA, the CDR3 is TGTGCCAGCAAGAGCAGGAGCTCCTACAATGAGCAGTTCTTC. This sequence joins TRBV6-1 and TRBJ2-1; D is unclear. The V gene's germline CDR1 is MNHNS and CDR2 SASEGT. The CDR3 has 14 residues. V lost 7 bases, J lost 0 bases, and 10 bases lay in between.